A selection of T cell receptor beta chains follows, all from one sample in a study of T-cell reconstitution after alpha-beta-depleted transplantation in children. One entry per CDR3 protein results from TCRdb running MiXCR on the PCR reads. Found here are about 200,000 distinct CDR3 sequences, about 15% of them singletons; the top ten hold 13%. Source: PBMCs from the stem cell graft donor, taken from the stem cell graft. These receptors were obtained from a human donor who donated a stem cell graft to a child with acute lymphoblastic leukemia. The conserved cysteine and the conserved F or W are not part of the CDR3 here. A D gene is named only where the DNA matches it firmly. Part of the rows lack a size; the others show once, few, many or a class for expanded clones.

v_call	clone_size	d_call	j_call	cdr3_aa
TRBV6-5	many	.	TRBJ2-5	ASSSSGAQTQY
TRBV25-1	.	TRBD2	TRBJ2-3	ASSSPSGSGSDTQY
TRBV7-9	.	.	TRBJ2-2	ASSSENTGELF
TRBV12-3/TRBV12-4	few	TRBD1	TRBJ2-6	ASSLGTGQGDVLT
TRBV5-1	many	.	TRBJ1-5	ASSLDGRNQPQH
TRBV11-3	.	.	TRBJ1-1	ASSLSSITEAF
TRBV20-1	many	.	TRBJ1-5	SARVIGGRQPQH
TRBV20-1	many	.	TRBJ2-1	SAESDSFNEQF
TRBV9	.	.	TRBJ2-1	ASSPPPGTDPNEQF
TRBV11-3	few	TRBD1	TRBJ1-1	ASTPGGDTEAF
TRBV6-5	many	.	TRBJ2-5	ASRYPLQETQY
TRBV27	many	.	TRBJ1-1	ASSFERLNTEAF
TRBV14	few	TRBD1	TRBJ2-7	ASSQWTGSSYEQY
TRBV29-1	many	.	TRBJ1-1	SVEGWGMNTEAF
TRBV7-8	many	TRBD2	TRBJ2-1	ASSEHPTAGDEQF
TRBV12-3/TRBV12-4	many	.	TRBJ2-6	ASSYRSSGANVLT
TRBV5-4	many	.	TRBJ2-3	ATPAGVGSTDTQY
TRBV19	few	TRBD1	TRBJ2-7	ASSPRGQTYEQY
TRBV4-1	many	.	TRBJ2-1	ASSQQGSYNEQF
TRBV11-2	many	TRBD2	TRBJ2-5	ASSSSGARRGTQY
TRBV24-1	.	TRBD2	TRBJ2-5	ATSDSLAGGQETQY
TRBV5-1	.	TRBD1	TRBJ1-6	ASSDRQGGDSPLH
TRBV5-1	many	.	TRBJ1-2	ASSPNRAGHGYT
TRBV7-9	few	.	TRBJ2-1	ASEGRPSYNEQF
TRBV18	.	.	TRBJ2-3	ASSQQAHSTDTQY
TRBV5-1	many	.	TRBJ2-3	ASSLSQPDTQY
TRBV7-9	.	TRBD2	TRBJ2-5	AIRGLAGPETQY
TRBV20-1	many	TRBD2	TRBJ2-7	SARQLAARVGEQY
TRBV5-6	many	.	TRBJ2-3	ASSTTGGYTDTQY
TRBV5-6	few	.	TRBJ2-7	ASSLVVSGGSSYEQY
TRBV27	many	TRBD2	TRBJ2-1	ASSASGSSYNEQF
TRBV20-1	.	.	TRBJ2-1	SALPGGGGIGEQF
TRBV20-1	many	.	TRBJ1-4	SAWYATNEKLF
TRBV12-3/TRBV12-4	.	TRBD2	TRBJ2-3	ASSLASGRTDTQY
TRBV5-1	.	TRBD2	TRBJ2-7	ASSLGGGSLDEQY
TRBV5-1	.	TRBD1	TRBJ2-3	ATRQGASGTQY
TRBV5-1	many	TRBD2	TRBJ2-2	ASTPGGPAGELF
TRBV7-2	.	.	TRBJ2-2	ASSQQGANTGELF
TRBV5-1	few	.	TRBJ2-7	ASKRVLGGYEQY
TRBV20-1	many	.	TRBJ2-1	SAKSGSREQF
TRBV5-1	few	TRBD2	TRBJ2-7	ASSSRLADTYEQY
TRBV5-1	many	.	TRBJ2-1	ASSLAVRDWSYNEQF
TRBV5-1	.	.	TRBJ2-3	ASSLGTGPSTDTQY